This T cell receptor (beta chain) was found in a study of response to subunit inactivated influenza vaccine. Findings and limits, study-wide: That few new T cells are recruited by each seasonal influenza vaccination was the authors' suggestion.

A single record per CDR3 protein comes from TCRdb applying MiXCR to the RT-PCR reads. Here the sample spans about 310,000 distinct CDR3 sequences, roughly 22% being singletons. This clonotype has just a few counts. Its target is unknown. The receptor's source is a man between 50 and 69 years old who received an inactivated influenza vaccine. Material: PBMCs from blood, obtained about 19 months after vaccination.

The CDR3, as DNA: TGCGCCAGCAGCCAAGTAACAGGGAGGATTGAAAAACTGTTTTTT. Its translation is CASSQVTGRIEKLFF. The rearrangement uses TRBV4-3 and TRBJ1-4; tentatively, D is TRBD1 (6 bases). V dropped 1 base and J dropped 7 bases, with 13 bases sitting between them. From germline, CDR1 is LGHNA and CDR2 YSLEER. This CDR3 has 15 amino acids.